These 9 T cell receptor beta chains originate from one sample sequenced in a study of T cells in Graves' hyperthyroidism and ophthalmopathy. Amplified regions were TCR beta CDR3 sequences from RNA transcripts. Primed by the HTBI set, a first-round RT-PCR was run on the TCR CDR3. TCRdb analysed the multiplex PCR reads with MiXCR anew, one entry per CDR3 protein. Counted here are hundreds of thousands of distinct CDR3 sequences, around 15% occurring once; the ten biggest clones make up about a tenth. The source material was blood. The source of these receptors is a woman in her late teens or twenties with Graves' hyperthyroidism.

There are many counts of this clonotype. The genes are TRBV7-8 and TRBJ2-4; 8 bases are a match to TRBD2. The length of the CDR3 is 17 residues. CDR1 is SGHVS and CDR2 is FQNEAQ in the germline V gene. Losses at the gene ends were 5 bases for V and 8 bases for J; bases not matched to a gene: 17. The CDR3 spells CASSPGPGLVGGDIQYF. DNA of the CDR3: TGTGCCAGCAGCCCTGGCCCGGGACTAGTCGGGGGAGACATTCAGTACTTC.

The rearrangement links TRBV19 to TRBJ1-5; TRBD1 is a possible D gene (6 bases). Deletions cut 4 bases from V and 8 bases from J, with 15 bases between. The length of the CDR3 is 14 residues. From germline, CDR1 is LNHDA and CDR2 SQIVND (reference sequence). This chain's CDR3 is CASSRADRPEPQHF. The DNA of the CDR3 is TGTGCCAGTAGTAGAGCAGACAGGCCTGAGCCCCAGCATTTT.

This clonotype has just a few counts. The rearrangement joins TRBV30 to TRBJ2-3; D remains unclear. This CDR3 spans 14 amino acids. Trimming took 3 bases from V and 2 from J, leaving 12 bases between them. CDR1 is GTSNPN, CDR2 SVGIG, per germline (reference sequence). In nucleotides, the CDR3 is TGTGCCTGGAGCGCCTCAGTGCTCACAGATACGCAGTATTTT. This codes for CAWSASVLTDTQYF.

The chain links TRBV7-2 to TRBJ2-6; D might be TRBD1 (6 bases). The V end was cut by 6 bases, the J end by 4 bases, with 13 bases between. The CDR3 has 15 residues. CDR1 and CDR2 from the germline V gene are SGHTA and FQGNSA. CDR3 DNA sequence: TGTGCCAGCAGTTCGGACAGCGCCGGGGCCAACGTCCTGACTTTC. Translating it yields CASSSDSAGANVLTF.

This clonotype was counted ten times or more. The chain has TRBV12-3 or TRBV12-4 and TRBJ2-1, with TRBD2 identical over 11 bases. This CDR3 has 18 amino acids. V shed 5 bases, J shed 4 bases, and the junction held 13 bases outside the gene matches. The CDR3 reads CASSPRQGLAAPYNEQFF. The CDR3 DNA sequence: TGTGCCAGCAGTCCTAGACAGGGACTAGCGGCCCCTTACAATGAGCAGTTCTTC.

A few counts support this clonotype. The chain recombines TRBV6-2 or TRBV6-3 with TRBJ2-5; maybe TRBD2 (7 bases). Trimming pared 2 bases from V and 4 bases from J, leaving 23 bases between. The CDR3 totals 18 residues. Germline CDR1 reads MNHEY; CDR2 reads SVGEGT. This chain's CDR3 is CASSYPVVGGAPPETQYF. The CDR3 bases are TGTGCCAGCAGTTACCCTGTAGTTGGGGGGGCGCCGCCAGAGACCCAGTACTTC.

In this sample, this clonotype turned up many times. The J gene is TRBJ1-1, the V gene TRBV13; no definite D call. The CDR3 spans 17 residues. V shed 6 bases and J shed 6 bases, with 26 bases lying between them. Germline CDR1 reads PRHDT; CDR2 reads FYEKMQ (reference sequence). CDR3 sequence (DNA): TGTGCCAGCAGTCCTATTCCGTTTGGGTATTCGGGGTCTGAAGCTTTCTTT. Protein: CASSPIPFGYSGSEAFF.

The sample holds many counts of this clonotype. The CDR3 here is CASSQERAGGYEQYF. CDR3 nucleotides: TGCGCCAGCAGCCAAGAAAGAGCGGGAGGGTACGAGCAGTACTTC. V gene TRBV4-3 combines with J gene TRBJ2-7, with 10 bases lining up with TRBD2. Trimming cost V 0 bases and J 4 bases; bases outside gene matches: 3. The CDR3 spans 15 residues. Germline CDR1 and CDR2: LGHNA and YSLEER.

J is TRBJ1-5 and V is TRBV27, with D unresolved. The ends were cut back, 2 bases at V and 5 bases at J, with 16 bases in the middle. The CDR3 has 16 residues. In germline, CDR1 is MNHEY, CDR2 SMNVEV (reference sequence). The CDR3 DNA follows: TGTGCCAGCAGTTTACTCGGCGTGGTACCGGATCAGCCCCAGCATTTT. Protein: CASSLLGVVPDQPQHF.